This TCR beta chain was obtained from a study of human T cells and chemical hapten exposure. Trimming removed 0 bases from V and 10 bases from J; junction bases left unmatched: 6. This CDR3 contains 14 residues. MiXCR was run by TCRdb on the RACE reads, yielding one entry per CDR3 protein. The data show some 380,000 distinct CDR3 sequences, around 4.8% seen once. Time point in this sample: patch test 1, 2 weeks after DPC sensitization. Treatment described: therapeutic diphenylcyclopropenone sensitization with weekly scalp DPC. This clonotype was counted many times. The TCR originated in a woman aged 50 to 60 with alopecia areata. Some clones in this sample may be carry-over from other donors' samples. The rearrangement links TRBV23-1 to TRBJ2-1; TRBD1 matches 7 bases. TRBV23-1 counts as an open reading frame of uncertain function. The sample consisted of whole blood, taken in connection with sensitization to the hapten diphenylcyclopropenone (DPC). The CDR3 sequence: CASSQSTGPREQFF. In DNA, the CDR3 is TGCGCCAGCAGTCAATCGACAGGGCCTCGAGAGCAGTTCTTC.